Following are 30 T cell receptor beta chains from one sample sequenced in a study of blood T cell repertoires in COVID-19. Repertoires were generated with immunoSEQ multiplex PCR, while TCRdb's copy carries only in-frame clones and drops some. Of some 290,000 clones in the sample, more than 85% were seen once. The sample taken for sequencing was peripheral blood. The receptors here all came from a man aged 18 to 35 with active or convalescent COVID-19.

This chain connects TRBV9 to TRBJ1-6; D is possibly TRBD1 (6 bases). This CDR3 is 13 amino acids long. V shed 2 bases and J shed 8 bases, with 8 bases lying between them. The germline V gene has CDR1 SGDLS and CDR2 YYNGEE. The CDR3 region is CASSVYRDSPLHF. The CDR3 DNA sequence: TGTGCCAGCAGCGTCTACAGGGATTCACCCCTCCACTTT.

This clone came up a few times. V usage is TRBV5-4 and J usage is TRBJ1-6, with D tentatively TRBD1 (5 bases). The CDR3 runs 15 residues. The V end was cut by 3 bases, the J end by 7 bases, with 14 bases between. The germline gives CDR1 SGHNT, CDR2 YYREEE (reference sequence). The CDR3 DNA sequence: TGTGCCAGCAGCTCAGGGTGGAGTGGCAATTCACCCCTCCACTTT. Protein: CASSSGWSGNSPLHF. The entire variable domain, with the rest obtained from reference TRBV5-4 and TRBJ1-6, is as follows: ETGVTQSPTHLIKTRGQQVTLRCSSQSGHNTVSWYQQALGQGPQFIFQYYREEENGRGNFPPRFSGLQFPNYSSELNVNALELDDSALYLCASSSGWSGNSPLHFGNGTRLTVT.

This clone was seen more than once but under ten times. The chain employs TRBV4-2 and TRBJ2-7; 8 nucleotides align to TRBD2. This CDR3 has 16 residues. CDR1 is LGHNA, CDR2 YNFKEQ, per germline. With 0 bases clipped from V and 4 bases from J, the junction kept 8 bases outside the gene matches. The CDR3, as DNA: TGTGCCAGCAGCCAAGAAAGTTCAAGCGGGAGATACGAGCAGTACTTC. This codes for CASSQESSSGRYEQYF.

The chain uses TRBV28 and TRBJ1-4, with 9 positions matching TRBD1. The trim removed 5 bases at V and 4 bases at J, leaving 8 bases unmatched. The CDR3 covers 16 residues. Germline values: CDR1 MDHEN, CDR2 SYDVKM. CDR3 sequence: CASSVMTGGINEKLFF. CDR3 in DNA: TGTGCCAGCAGTGTAATGACAGGGGGAATTAATGAAAAACTGTTTTTT.

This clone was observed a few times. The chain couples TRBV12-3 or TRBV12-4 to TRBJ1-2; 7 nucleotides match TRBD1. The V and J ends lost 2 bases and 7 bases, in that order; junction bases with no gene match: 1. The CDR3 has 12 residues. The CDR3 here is CASSLYRGGYTF. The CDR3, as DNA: TGTGCCAGCAGTTTATACAGGGGTGGCTACACCTTC.

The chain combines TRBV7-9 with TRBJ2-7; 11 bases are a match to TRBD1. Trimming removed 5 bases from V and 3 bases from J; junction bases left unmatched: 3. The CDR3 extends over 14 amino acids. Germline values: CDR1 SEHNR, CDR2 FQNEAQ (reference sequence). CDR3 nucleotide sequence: TGTGCCAGCAGCCTGGGACAGGGGGACTACGAGCAGTACTTC. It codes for CASSLGQGDYEQYF.

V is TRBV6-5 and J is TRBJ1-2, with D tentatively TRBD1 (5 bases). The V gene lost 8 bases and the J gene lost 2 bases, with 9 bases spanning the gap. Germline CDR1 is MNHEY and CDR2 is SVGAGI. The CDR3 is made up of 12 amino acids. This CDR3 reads CASRRQNYGYTF. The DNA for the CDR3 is TGTGCCAGCCGTCGACAGAACTATGGCTACACCTTC.

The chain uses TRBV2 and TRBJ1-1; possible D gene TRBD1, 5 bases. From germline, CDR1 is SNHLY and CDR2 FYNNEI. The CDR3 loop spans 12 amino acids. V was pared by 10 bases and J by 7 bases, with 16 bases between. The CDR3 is CANLLRGNEAFF. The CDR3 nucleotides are TGTGCCAACCTCCTTCGGGGGAATGAAGCTTTCTTT. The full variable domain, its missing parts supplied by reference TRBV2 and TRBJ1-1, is EPEVTQTPSHQVTQMGQEVILRCVPISNHLYFYWYRQILGQKVEFLVSFYNNEISEKSEIFDDQFSVERPDGSNFTLKIRSTKLEDSAMYFCANLLRGNEAFFGQGTRLTVV.

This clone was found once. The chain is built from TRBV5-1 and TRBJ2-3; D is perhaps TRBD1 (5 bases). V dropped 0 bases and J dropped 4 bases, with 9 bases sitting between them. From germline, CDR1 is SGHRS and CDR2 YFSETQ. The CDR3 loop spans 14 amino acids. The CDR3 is CASSLAAGPDTQYF. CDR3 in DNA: TGCGCCAGCAGCTTGGCCGCAGGGCCAGATACGCAGTATTTT.

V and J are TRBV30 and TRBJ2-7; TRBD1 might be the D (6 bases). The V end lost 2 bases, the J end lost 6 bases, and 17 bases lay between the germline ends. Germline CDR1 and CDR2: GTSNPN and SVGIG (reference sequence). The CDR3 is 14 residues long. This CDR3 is CAWSITGYRGEQYF. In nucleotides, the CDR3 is TGTGCCTGGAGTATTACAGGGTACCGTGGCGAGCAGTACTTC. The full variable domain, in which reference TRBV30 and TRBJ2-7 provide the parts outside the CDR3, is SQTIHQWPATLVQPVGSPLSLECTVEGTSNPNLYWYRQAAGRGLQLLFYSVGIGQISSEVPQNLSASRPQDRQFILSSKKLLLSDSGFYLCAWSITGYRGEQYFGPGTRLTVT.

Here the CDR3 reads CANSRDSGEQFF. CDR3 bases: TGTGCCAACTCCCGGGACAGCGGTGAGCAGTTCTTC. The J gene is TRBJ2-1, the V gene TRBV10-3, with 7 bases aligning to TRBD1. This CDR3 is built from 12 residues. The V gene end was trimmed by 10 bases and the J gene end by 9 bases; junction bases not matched to a gene: 9. From germline, CDR1 is ENHRY and CDR2 SYGVKD.

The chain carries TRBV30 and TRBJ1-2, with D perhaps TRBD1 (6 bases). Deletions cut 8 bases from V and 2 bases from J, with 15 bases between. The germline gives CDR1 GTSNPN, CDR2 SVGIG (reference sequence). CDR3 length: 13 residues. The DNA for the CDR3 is TGTGCCACGAGGGGGGGGCAGAACTATGGCTACACCTTC. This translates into CATRGGQNYGYTF.

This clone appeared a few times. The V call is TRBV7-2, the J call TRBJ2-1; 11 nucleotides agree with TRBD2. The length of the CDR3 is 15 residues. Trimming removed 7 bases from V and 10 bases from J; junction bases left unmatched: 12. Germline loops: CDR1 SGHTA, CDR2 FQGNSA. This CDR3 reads CASTQLLAGGNEQFF. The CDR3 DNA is TGTGCCAGCACCCAACTTCTAGCGGGAGGTAACGAGCAGTTCTTC.

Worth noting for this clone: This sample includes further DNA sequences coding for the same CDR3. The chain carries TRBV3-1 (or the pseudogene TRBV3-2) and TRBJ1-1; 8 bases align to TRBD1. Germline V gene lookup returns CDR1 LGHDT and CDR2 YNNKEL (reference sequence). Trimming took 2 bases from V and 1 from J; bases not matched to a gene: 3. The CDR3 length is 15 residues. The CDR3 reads CASSQPGQGNTEAFF. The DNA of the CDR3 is TGTGCCAGCAGCCAACCAGGACAGGGGAACACTGAAGCTTTCTTT.

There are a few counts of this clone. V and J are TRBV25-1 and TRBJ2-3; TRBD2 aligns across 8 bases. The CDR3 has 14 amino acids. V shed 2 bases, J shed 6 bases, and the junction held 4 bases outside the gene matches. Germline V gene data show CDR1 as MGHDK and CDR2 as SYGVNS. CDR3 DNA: TGTGCCAGCAGTGAACAAGCGGGAGAGGATACGCAGTATTTT. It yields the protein CASSEQAGEDTQYF. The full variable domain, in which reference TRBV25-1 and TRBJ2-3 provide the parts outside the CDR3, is EADIYQTPRYLVIGTGKKITLECSQTMGHDKMYWYQQDPGMELHLIHYSYGVNSTEKGDLSSESTVSRIRTEHFPLTLESARPSHTSQYLCASSEQAGEDTQYFGPGTRLTVL.

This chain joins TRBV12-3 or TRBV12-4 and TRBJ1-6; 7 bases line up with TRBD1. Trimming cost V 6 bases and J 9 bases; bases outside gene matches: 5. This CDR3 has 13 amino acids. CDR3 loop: CASSRDRVSPLHF. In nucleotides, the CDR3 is TGTGCCAGCAGCCGAGACAGGGTTTCACCCCTCCACTTT.

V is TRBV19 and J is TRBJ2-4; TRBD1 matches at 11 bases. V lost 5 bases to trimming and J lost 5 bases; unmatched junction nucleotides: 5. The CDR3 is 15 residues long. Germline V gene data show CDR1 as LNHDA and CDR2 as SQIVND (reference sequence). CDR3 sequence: CASSPKGQGENIQYF. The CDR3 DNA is TGTGCCAGTAGTCCAAAGGGACAGGGGGAAAACATTCAGTACTTC.

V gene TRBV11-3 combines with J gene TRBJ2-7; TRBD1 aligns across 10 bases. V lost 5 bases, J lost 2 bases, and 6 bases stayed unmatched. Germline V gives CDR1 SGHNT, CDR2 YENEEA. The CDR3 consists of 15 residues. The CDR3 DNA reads TGTGCCAGCAGCCCCCCGGGACAGGGGACCTACGAGCAGTACTTC. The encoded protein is CASSPPGQGTYEQYF.

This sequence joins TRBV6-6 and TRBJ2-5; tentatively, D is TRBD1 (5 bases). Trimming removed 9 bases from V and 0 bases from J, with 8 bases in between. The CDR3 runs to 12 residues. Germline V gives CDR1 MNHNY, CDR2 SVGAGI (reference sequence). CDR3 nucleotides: TGTGCCAGTAACAGGTACCAAGAGACCCAGTACTTC. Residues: CASNRYQETQYF.

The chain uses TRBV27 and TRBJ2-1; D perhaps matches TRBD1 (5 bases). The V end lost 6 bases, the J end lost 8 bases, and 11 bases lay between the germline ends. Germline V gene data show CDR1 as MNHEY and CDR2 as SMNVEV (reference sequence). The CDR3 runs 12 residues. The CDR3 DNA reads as TGTGCCAGCAGCCTGACCAGGGATGAGCAGTTCTTC. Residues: CASSLTRDEQFF.

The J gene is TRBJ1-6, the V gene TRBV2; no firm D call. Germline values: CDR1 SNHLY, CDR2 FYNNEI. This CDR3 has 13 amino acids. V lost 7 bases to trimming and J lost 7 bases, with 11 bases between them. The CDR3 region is CASTGIRNSPLHF. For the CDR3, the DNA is TGTGCCAGCACGGGGATACGCAATTCACCCCTCCACTTT.

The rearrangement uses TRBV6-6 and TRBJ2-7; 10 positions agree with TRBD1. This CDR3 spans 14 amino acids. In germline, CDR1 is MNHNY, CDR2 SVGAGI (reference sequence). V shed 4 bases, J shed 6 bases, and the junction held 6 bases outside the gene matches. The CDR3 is CASSLADRGAEQYF. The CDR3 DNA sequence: TGTGCCAGCAGTTTGGCGGACAGGGGGGCCGAGCAGTACTTC.

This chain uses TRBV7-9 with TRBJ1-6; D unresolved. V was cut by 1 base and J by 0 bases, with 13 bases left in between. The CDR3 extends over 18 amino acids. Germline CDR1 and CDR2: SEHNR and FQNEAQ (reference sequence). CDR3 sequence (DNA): TGTGCCAGCAGCTTAGGAGGGCAGTCGAGCTCCTATAATTCACCCCTCCACTTT. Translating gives CASSLGGQSSSYNSPLHF.

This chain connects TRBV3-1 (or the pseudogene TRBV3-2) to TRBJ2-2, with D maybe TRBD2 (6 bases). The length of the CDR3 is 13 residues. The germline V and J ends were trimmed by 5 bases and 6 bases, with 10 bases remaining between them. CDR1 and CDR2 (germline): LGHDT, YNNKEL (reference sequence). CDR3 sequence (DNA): TGTGCCAGCAGCAGACTAGACCCCGGGGAGCTGTTTTTT. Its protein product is CASSRLDPGELFF.

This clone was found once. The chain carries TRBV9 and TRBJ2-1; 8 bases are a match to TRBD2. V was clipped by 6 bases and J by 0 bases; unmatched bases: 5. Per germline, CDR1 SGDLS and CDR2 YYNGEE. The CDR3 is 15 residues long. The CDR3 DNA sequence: TGTGCCAGCACCTCTCTAGCGGGCTCCTACAATGAGCAGTTCTTC. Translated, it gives CASTSLAGSYNEQFF.

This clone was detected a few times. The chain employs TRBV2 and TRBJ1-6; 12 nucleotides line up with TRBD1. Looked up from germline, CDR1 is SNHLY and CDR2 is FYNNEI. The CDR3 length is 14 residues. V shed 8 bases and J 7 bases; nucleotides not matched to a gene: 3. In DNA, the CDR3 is TGTGCCAGCGGGGGACAGGGGGCCAATTCACCCCTCCACTTT. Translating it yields CASGGQGANSPLHF. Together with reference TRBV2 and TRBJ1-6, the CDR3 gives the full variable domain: EPEVTQTPSHQVTQMGQEVILRCVPISNHLYFYWYRQILGQKVEFLVSFYNNEISEKSEIFDDQFSVERPDGSNFTLKIRSTKLEDSAMYFCASGGQGANSPLHFGNGTRLTVT.

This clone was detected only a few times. This chain's CDR3 is CASSPTEVGNTEAFF. CDR3 DNA: TGCGCCAGCAGCCCGACGGAGGTGGGAAACACTGAAGCTTTCTTT. The rearrangement links TRBV5-1 to TRBJ1-1; D gene uncertain. Per germline, CDR1 SGHRS and CDR2 YFSETQ. V lost 4 bases and J lost 2, with 15 bases in between. This CDR3 is 15 amino acids long.

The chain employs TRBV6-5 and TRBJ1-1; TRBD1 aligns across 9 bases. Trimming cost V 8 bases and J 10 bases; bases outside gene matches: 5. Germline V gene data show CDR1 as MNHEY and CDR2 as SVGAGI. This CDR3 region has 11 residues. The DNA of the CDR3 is TGTGCCAGCCACAGGGGGCAAAGAGCTTTCTTT. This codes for CASHRGQRAFF.

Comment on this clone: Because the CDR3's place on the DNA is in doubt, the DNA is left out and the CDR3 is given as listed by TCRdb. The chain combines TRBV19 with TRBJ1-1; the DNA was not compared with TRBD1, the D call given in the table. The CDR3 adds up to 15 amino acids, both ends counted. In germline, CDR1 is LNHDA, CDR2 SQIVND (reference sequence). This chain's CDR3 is CASSIFGSGLPEAFF.

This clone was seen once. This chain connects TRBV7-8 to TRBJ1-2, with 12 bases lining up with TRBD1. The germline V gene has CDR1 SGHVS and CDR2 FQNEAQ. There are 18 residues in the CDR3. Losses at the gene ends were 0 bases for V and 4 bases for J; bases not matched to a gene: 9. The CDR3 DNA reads TGTGCCAGCAGCTTAGCGGAGGGACAGGGGGCGGGCAGCTATGGCTACACCTTC. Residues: CASSLAEGQGAGSYGYTF.